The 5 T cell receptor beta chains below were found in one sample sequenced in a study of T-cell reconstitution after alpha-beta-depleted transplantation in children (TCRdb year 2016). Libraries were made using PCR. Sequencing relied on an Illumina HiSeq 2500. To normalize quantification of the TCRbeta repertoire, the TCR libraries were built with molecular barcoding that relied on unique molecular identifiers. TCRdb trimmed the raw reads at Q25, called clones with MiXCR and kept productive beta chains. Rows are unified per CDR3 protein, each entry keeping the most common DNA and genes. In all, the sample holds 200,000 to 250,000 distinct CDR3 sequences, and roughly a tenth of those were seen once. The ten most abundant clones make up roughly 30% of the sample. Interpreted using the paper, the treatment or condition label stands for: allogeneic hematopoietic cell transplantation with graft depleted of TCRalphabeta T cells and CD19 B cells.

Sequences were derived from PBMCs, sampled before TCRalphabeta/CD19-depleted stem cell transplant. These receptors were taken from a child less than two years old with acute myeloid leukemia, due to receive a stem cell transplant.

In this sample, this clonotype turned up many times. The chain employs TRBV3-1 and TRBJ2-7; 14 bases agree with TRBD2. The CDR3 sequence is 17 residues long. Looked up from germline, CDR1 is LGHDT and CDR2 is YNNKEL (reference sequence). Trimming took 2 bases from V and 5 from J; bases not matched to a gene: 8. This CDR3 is CASSQKGTSGSVHEQYF. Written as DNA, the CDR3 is TGTGCCAGCAGCCAAAAAGGGACTAGCGGGAGCGTCCACGAGCAGTACTTC.

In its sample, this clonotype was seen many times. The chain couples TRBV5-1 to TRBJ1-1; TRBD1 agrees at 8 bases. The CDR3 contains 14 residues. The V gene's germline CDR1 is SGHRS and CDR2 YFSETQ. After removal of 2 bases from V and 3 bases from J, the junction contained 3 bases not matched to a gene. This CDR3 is CASSLQGEDTEAFF. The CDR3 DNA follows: TGCGCCAGCAGCTTACAGGGGGAGGACACTGAAGCTTTCTTT.

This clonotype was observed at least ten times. The CDR3 is CAIRETYEQYF. Written as DNA, the CDR3 is TGTGCCATCAGGGAGACTTACGAGCAGTACTTC. The V gene is TRBV10-3, the J gene TRBJ2-7; D is uncertain. The CDR3 loop spans 11 amino acids. Germline V gene data show CDR1 as ENHRY and CDR2 as SYGVKD. Trimming stripped 6 bases from V and 4 bases from J, with 7 bases between.

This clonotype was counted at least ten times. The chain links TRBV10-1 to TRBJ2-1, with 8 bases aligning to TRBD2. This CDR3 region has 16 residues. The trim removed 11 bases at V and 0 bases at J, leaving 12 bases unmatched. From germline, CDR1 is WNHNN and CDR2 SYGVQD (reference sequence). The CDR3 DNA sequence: TGCGCCGCGGTCCGGGGGGGGCACAACTCCTACAATGAGCAGTTCTTC. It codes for CAAVRGGHNSYNEQFF.

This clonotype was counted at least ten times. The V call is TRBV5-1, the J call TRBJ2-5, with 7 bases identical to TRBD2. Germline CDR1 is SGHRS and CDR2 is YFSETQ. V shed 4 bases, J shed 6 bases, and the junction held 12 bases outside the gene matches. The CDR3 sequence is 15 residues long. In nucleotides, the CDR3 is TGCGCCAGCAGCCCTTTACTAGCGCAGGAAAAGACCCAGTACTTC. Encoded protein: CASSPLLAQEKTQYF.